This T cell receptor beta chain was sequenced in a study of blood T cell repertoires in COVID-19. The overall study: Sample material is recorded as cDNA or gDNA derived from T cells, B-cell-depleted T cells, or PBMCs.

The V end lost 5 bases, the J end lost 0 bases, and 9 bases lay between the germline ends. This CDR3 comprises 14 residues. Looked up from germline, CDR1 is KGHSH and CDR2 is LQKENI. Per the original data handling: By means of reference gene primer amplification, nucleated cell counts were estimated. Profiling relied on immunoSEQ multiplex PCR, and the TCRdb table lists in-frame clones only, not all of them. V, J and clone size are taken as reported in that table, and D and trimming were inferred from the DNA itself. The repertoire consists of 250,000 to 300,000 clones, with about nine tenths occurring once and the leading ten covering less than 3%.

The sample taken for sequencing was peripheral blood. This TCR came from a woman aged 30 to 39 with active or convalescent COVID-19. The chain has TRBV18 and TRBJ2-3; possible D gene TRBD1, 6 bases. In DNA form, the CDR3 reads TGTGCCAGCTCAAAGCAGGGGAGCACAGATACGCAGTATTTT. This gives the protein CASSKQGSTDTQYF.